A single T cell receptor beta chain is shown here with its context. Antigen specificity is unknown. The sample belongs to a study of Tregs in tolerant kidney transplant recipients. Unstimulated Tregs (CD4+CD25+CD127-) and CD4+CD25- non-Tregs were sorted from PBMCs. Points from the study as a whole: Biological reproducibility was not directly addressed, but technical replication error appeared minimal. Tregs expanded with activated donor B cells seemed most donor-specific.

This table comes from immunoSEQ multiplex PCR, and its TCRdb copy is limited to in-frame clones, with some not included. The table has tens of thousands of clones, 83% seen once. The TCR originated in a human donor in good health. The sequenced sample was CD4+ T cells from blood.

The CDR3 region has the DNA TGTGCCAGCAGCCGCGAGGGGGCCACCACTGAAGCTTTCTTT. Its translation is CASSREGATTEAFF. The chain combines TRBV7-9 with TRBJ1-1, with 7 bases fitting TRBD1. The CDR3 length is 14 residues. Trimming removed 5 bases from V and 4 bases from J; junction bases left unmatched: 7. Germline V gene lookup returns CDR1 SEHNR and CDR2 FQNEAQ (reference sequence).